The rows below give T cell receptor beta chains drawn from one sample of a study of control samples from healthy donors and cancer patients. Clones were read by immunoSEQ multiplex PCR, and TCRdb kept only the in-frame ones, dropping some. The table shows some 130,000 clones, with 75% to 95% occurring only once. Source material: blood. These receptors all come from a man aged 18 to 35 in good health. The CDR3 runs from the conserved cysteine through the conserved F or W. The D gene is left open where the match is weak. Only some rows state a clone size, as once, few, many or a class for expanded clones.

v_call	d_call	clone_size	cdr3_length	j_call	cdr3_nt	cdr3_aa
TRBV11-3	TRBD2	NA	16	TRBJ2-1	TGTGCCAGCAGCTTACTGGCGGGGGATAACTACAATGAGCAGTTCTTC	CASSLLAGDNYNEQFF
TRBV3-1/TRBV3-2	NA	NA	13	TRBJ1-4	TGTGCCAGCAGACCACAGGGAGGCGAAAAACTGTTTTTT	CASRPQGGEKLFF
TRBV10-1	TRBD1	NA	15	TRBJ2-3	TGCGCCAGCAGCCAAGGACAGGGAGACACAGATACGCAGTATTTT	CASSQGQGDTDTQYF
TRBV30	NA	NA	14	TRBJ2-3	TGTGCCTGGAGTTCTGACAGGCGGGAAGATACGCAGTATTTT	CAWSSDRREDTQYF
TRBV7-2	NA	NA	14	TRBJ2-1	TGTGCCAGCAGCCGCCAGATTATATCAAATGAGCAGTTCTTC	CASSRQIISNEQFF
TRBV3-1/TRBV3-2	NA	NA	14	TRBJ2-1	TGTGCCAGCAGCCGACCTTCGGGGGCCAATGAGCAGTTCTTC	CASSRPSGANEQFF
TRBV6-4	NA	NA	13	TRBJ2-1	TGTGCCAGCAGTCTAGACAGAAACAATGAGCAGTTCTTC	CASSLDRNNEQFF
TRBV30	NA	NA	12	TRBJ2-7	TGTGCCTGGGGGGGAAGCTCCTACGAGCAGTACTTC	CAWGGSSYEQYF
TRBV6-5	TRBD1	NA	15	TRBJ2-7	TGTGCCAGCAGTTACCAATCACAGGGGGCCTACGAGCAGTACTTC	CASSYQSQGAYEQYF
TRBV5-1	NA	NA	15	TRBJ1-6	TGCGCCAGCAGCTTGAGTACAGGGCGAGATTCACCCCTCCACTTT	CASSLSTGRDSPLHF
TRBV9	TRBD1	many	15	TRBJ1-3	TGTGCCAGCAGCGTGGAGGGGGCGTATGGAAACACCATATATTTT	CASSVEGAYGNTIYF
TRBV15	TRBD1	NA	15	TRBJ2-2	TGTGCCACCAGGAAGGGACAGCCAAACACCGGGGAGCTGTTTTTT	CATRKGQPNTGELFF
TRBV5-1	TRBD1	NA	16	TRBJ2-1	TGCGCCAGCAGCCTATCAGGGACAGGGCTTCACAATGAGCAGTTCTTC	CASSLSGTGLHNEQFF
TRBV28	TRBD2	NA	16	TRBJ2-6	TGTGCCAGCAGGAATATGGGAGGGGATGGGGCCAACGTCCTGACTTTC	CASRNMGGDGANVLTF
TRBV15	NA	NA	13	TRBJ2-7	TGTGCCACCAGCAGAGACATTGACTACGAGCAGTACTTC	CATSRDIDYEQYF
TRBV14	NA	NA	15	TRBJ2-1	TGTGCCAGCAGAGAAACGGGGGGCACGTACAATGAGCAGTTCTTC	CASRETGGTYNEQFF
TRBV29-1	TRBD2	NA	13	TRBJ2-1	TGCAGCGCACTGACTAGCGGGGCGAATGAGCAGTTCTTC	CSALTSGANEQFF